This is a list of T cell receptor beta chains from one sample in a study of T-cell reconstitution after alpha-beta-depleted transplantation in children. MiXCR, run by TCRdb on the PCR reads, gives a single entry per CDR3 protein. The sample consists of fewer than 550,000 distinct CDR3 sequences, around 16% of them appearing once. The sample consisted of PBMCs, mostly from graft donor cells, taken 360 days after TCRalphabeta/CD19-depleted stem cell transplant. The receptor source for this set is a boy younger than two who had a stem cell transplant for Wiskott-Aldrich syndrome, so the T cells may come from the graft donor. Each CDR3 is given with its conserved first and last residue. The order of the fields is D gene, clone size, V gene, J gene, CDR3 length, CDR3 DNA, CDR3 protein. A D gene is named only where the DNA matches it firmly. Size values are once, few and many counts, or a class for expanded clones, and some rows have none.

d_gene: TRBD1
abundance: many
v_gene: TRBV24-1
j_gene: TRBJ2-3
len: 15
CDR3nt: TGTGCCACCAGGGGGAGGACAGGGCACACAGATACGCAGTATTTT
CDR3aa: CATRGRTGHTDTQYF

d_gene: TRBD2
abundance: NA
v_gene: TRBV15
j_gene: TRBJ2-1
len: 18
CDR3nt: TGTGCCACCAGCAGGCGGACTAGCGGGACGAGCTCCTACAATGAGCAGTTCTTC
CDR3aa: CATSRRTSGTSSYNEQFF

d_gene: NA
abundance: few
v_gene: TRBV12-3/TRBV12-4
j_gene: TRBJ1-1
len: 11
CDR3nt: TGTGCCAGCAGTTTAGTCAGGGAAGCTTTCTTT
CDR3aa: CASSLVREAFF

d_gene: NA
abundance: few
v_gene: TRBV4-3
j_gene: TRBJ2-1
len: 18
CDR3nt: TGCGCCAGCAGCCCCTATGTAGGTGAGGTCGGCACCTACAATGAGCAGTTCTTC
CDR3aa: CASSPYVGEVGTYNEQFF

d_gene: TRBD2
abundance: NA
v_gene: TRBV7-2
j_gene: TRBJ2-1
len: 14
CDR3nt: TGTGCCAGCAGCACGGGAGGGCTTTACAATGAGCAGTTCTTC
CDR3aa: CASSTGGLYNEQFF

d_gene: NA
abundance: few
v_gene: TRBV7-9
j_gene: TRBJ2-3
len: 14
CDR3nt: TGTGCCAGCAGCTCTACAGGATACACAGATACGCAGTATTTT
CDR3aa: CASSSTGYTDTQYF

d_gene: NA
abundance: NA
v_gene: TRBV7-6
j_gene: TRBJ2-4
len: 13
CDR3nt: TGTGCCAGCAGCCCATTCCTTGGAACATTTCAGTACTTC
CDR3aa: CASSPFLGTFQYF

d_gene: TRBD2
abundance: NA
v_gene: TRBV7-9
j_gene: TRBJ2-3
len: 17
CDR3nt: TGTGCCAGCAGCCAGAGGTCTTTAAGCGGGAGTGTGGATACGCAGTATTTT
CDR3aa: CASSQRSLSGSVDTQYF

d_gene: NA
abundance: NA
v_gene: TRBV20-1
j_gene: TRBJ2-7
len: 14
CDR3nt: TGCAGTGCTGGGGCCAGCGACGGGTCCTACGAGCAGTACTTC
CDR3aa: CSAGASDGSYEQYF

d_gene: TRBD1
abundance: NA
v_gene: TRBV27
j_gene: TRBJ2-1
len: 14
CDR3nt: TGTGCCAGCAGACAGGACAGGGCCAACAATGAGCAGTTCTTC
CDR3aa: CASRQDRANNEQFF

d_gene: NA
abundance: NA
v_gene: TRBV2
j_gene: TRBJ1-1
len: 11
CDR3nt: TGTGCCAGCAGGAGGAACCCTGAAGCTTTCTTT
CDR3aa: CASRRNPEAFF

d_gene: TRBD2
abundance: NA
v_gene: TRBV18
j_gene: TRBJ2-3
len: 18
CDR3nt: TGTGCCAGCTCACCACCGACTAGCGGGGGGGCGTGGACAGATACGCAGTATTTT
CDR3aa: CASSPPTSGGAWTDTQYF

d_gene: NA
abundance: NA
v_gene: TRBV11-2
j_gene: TRBJ1-2
len: 15
CDR3nt: TGTGCCAGCAGCATACCCGGTGGGGTCAACTATGGCTACACCTTC
CDR3aa: CASSIPGGVNYGYTF

d_gene: NA
abundance: NA
v_gene: TRBV18
j_gene: TRBJ2-1
len: 15
CDR3nt: TGTGCCAGCTCACCACAGGGGACCTCCTACAATGAGCAGTTCTTC
CDR3aa: CASSPQGTSYNEQFF

d_gene: TRBD1
abundance: many
v_gene: TRBV7-6
j_gene: TRBJ2-2
len: 16
CDR3nt: TGTGCCAGCAGTACCTGGACAGGGACGAACACCGGGGAGCTGTTTTTT
CDR3aa: CASSTWTGTNTGELFF

d_gene: NA
abundance: NA
v_gene: TRBV9
j_gene: TRBJ2-1
len: 16
CDR3nt: TGTGCCAGCAGCGTAGGGGACTGGAGCTCCTACAATGAGCAGTTCTTC
CDR3aa: CASSVGDWSSYNEQFF

d_gene: TRBD2
abundance: NA
v_gene: TRBV5-1
j_gene: TRBJ2-1
len: 19
CDR3nt: TGCGCCAGCAGCCCGGGACTAGCGGGGGTTCTACTACGTGGCAATGAGCAGTTCTTC
CDR3aa: CASSPGLAGVLLRGNEQFF

d_gene: TRBD2
abundance: few
v_gene: TRBV6-1
j_gene: TRBJ2-2
len: 17
CDR3nt: TGTGCCAGCCGCCGACTAGCGGCCAGGCAGAACGCCGGGGAGCTGTTTTTT
CDR3aa: CASRRLAARQNAGELFF

d_gene: NA
abundance: few
v_gene: TRBV27
j_gene: TRBJ2-1
len: 15
CDR3nt: TGTGCCAGCAGTTTCGAGGCTAGGGAGTACAATGAGCAGTTCTTC
CDR3aa: CASSFEAREYNEQFF

d_gene: NA
abundance: NA
v_gene: TRBV19
j_gene: TRBJ2-4
len: 14
CDR3nt: TGTGCCAGTAAGGCGCCCCTAGCCAAAAACATTCAGTACTTC
CDR3aa: CASKAPLAKNIQYF

d_gene: TRBD2
abundance: NA
v_gene: TRBV12-3/TRBV12-4
j_gene: TRBJ2-2
len: 17
CDR3nt: TGTGCCAGCAGTCGGTCATCTAGCGGGAGGGCAAACGGGGAGCTGTTTTTT
CDR3aa: CASSRSSSGRANGELFF

d_gene: TRBD2
abundance: NA
v_gene: TRBV19
j_gene: TRBJ2-1
len: 16
CDR3nt: TGTGCCAGTAGTCCCCCAGCGGGACTCGTTAAGCCGGAGCAGTTCTTC
CDR3aa: CASSPPAGLVKPEQFF

d_gene: NA
abundance: NA
v_gene: TRBV4-1
j_gene: TRBJ2-6
len: 17
CDR3nt: TGCGCCAGCAGCCAACAGCCGCCTGTAGCTGGGGCCAACGTCCTGACTTTC
CDR3aa: CASSQQPPVAGANVLTF

d_gene: NA
abundance: NA
v_gene: TRBV5-1
j_gene: TRBJ2-1
len: 14
CDR3nt: TGCGCCAGCAGCTTGGCGGCCGGGAACAATGAGCAGTTCTTC
CDR3aa: CASSLAAGNNEQFF

d_gene: NA
abundance: few
v_gene: TRBV7-2
j_gene: TRBJ1-1
len: 13
CDR3nt: TGTGCCAGCAGCTTAGTGGGGTGGACTGAAGCTTTCTTT
CDR3aa: CASSLVGWTEAFF

d_gene: NA
abundance: NA
v_gene: TRBV10-3
j_gene: TRBJ2-1
len: 14
CDR3nt: TGTGCCATCGGCCGGGATCGTACCTACAATGAGCAGTTCTTC
CDR3aa: CAIGRDRTYNEQFF

d_gene: NA
abundance: NA
v_gene: TRBV7-6
j_gene: TRBJ2-7
len: 14
CDR3nt: TGTGCCAGCAGCCCCGCAAGGGGTGGGTACGAGCAGTACTTC
CDR3aa: CASSPARGGYEQYF

d_gene: NA
abundance: NA
v_gene: TRBV20-1
j_gene: TRBJ2-2
len: 15
CDR3nt: TGCTTTGCTAGAGATGGGGGCACGAACACCGGGGAGCTGTTTTTT
CDR3aa: CFARDGGTNTGELFF

d_gene: TRBD2
abundance: few
v_gene: TRBV9
j_gene: TRBJ2-1
len: 19
CDR3nt: TGTGCCAGCAGCGTAGGACTAGCGGGAGGGCCCAGCTCCTACAATGAGCAGTTCTTC
CDR3aa: CASSVGLAGGPSSYNEQFF

d_gene: NA
abundance: many
v_gene: TRBV5-5
j_gene: TRBJ2-1
len: 13
CDR3nt: TGTGCCAGCAGCTTGGCCTTCTACAATGAGCAGTTCTTC
CDR3aa: CASSLAFYNEQFF

d_gene: TRBD2
abundance: few
v_gene: TRBV7-8
j_gene: TRBJ2-1
len: 15
CDR3nt: TGTGCCAGCAGCTTAGCGCACGGGGGGGGCAATGAGCAGTTCTTC
CDR3aa: CASSLAHGGGNEQFF

d_gene: NA
abundance: many
v_gene: TRBV5-1
j_gene: TRBJ2-1
len: 12
CDR3nt: TGCGCCAGCAGCCTCACAGGAAATGAGCAGTTCTTC
CDR3aa: CASSLTGNEQFF

d_gene: TRBD2
abundance: NA
v_gene: TRBV6-2/TRBV6-3
j_gene: TRBJ2-1
len: 16
CDR3nt: TGTGCCAGCAGTCAGCTGCGGGAGGCACCCTACAATGAGCAGTTCTTC
CDR3aa: CASSQLREAPYNEQFF

d_gene: TRBD2
abundance: NA
v_gene: TRBV12-3/TRBV12-4
j_gene: TRBJ2-3
len: 16
CDR3nt: TGTGCCAGCAGCTCTTTTACTAGCGGGCCCACAGATACGCAGTATTTT
CDR3aa: CASSSFTSGPTDTQYF

d_gene: NA
abundance: few
v_gene: TRBV5-1
j_gene: TRBJ2-1
len: 12
CDR3nt: TGCGCCAGCAGCCGGAAGGTGAATGAGCAGTTCTTC
CDR3aa: CASSRKVNEQFF

d_gene: NA
abundance: NA
v_gene: TRBV5-1
j_gene: TRBJ2-1
len: 14
CDR3nt: TGCGCCAGCAGCTTCCAGGGCGGAGTCAATGAGCAGTTCTTC
CDR3aa: CASSFQGGVNEQFF

d_gene: NA
abundance: few
v_gene: TRBV6-1
j_gene: TRBJ2-2
len: 16
CDR3nt: TGTGCCAGCAACCGCCACCTATCTTGGAACACCGGGGAGCTGTTTTTT
CDR3aa: CASNRHLSWNTGELFF

d_gene: NA
abundance: few
v_gene: TRBV5-1
j_gene: TRBJ2-3
len: 14
CDR3nt: TGCGCCAGCAGCTTGGCCCTGGAGACAGATACGCAGTATTTT
CDR3aa: CASSLALETDTQYF

d_gene: NA
abundance: NA
v_gene: TRBV4-1
j_gene: TRBJ2-7
len: 15
CDR3nt: TGCGCCAGCAGCCAAGACCGGACCCCTCTGGGCGAGCAGTACTTC
CDR3aa: CASSQDRTPLGEQYF

d_gene: NA
abundance: many
v_gene: TRBV6-5
j_gene: TRBJ2-3
len: 14
CDR3nt: TGTGCCAGCAGTTACAGGGACAGCACAGATACGCAGTATTTT
CDR3aa: CASSYRDSTDTQYF

d_gene: TRBD2
abundance: few
v_gene: TRBV5-1
j_gene: TRBJ2-1
len: 13
CDR3nt: TGCGCCAGCACAGCGGGGGGGCTTAATGAGCAGTTCTTC
CDR3aa: CASTAGGLNEQFF

d_gene: TRBD2
abundance: NA
v_gene: TRBV20-1
j_gene: TRBJ2-3
len: 15
CDR3nt: TGCAGTGCTAGAGATCCCCTAGCGGGTGCAGATACGCAGTATTTT
CDR3aa: CSARDPLAGADTQYF

d_gene: TRBD1
abundance: NA
v_gene: TRBV11-2
j_gene: TRBJ2-1
len: 16
CDR3nt: TGTGCCAGCAGCTTAGTCGGGACAGCATCCTACAATGAGCAGTTCTTC
CDR3aa: CASSLVGTASYNEQFF

d_gene: TRBD1
abundance: NA
v_gene: TRBV6-2/TRBV6-3
j_gene: TRBJ2-7
len: 15
CDR3nt: TGTGCCAGCAGTTACAGACAGGGGTCCCTTTCCGAGCAGTACTTC
CDR3aa: CASSYRQGSLSEQYF

d_gene: NA
abundance: NA
v_gene: TRBV3-1
j_gene: TRBJ2-1
len: 17
CDR3nt: TGTGCCAGCAGCCAAGATGGATGGCGGGGCCTACCCGGTGAGCAGTTCTTC
CDR3aa: CASSQDGWRGLPGEQFF

d_gene: TRBD2
abundance: NA
v_gene: TRBV7-2
j_gene: TRBJ2-1
len: 16
CDR3nt: TGTGCCAGCAGCTTGGTGGCGGGACTAGTTTTCACTGAGCAGTTCTTC
CDR3aa: CASSLVAGLVFTEQFF

d_gene: NA
abundance: few
v_gene: TRBV6-1
j_gene: TRBJ2-1
len: 18
CDR3nt: TGTGCCAGCAGTGAAGTAAGGCGGGCCTACCGCTCCTACAATGAGCAGTTCTTC
CDR3aa: CASSEVRRAYRSYNEQFF

d_gene: TRBD2
abundance: NA
v_gene: TRBV9
j_gene: TRBJ2-7
len: 16
CDR3nt: TGTGCCAGCAGCCCCCACGGGACTAGCGGGCTCTACGAGCAGTACTTC
CDR3aa: CASSPHGTSGLYEQYF

d_gene: TRBD2
abundance: few
v_gene: TRBV27
j_gene: TRBJ2-4
len: 20
CDR3nt: TGTGCCAGCAGTTTATCGAGGACTAGCGGGCCCGCCATGGGCAAAAACATTCAGTACTTC
CDR3aa: CASSLSRTSGPAMGKNIQYF

d_gene: TRBD1
abundance: many
v_gene: TRBV28
j_gene: TRBJ1-5
len: 15
CDR3nt: TGTGCCAGCGAGTGGGACAGGGCTTTGGATCAGCCCCAGCATTTT
CDR3aa: CASEWDRALDQPQHF

d_gene: TRBD2
abundance: NA
v_gene: TRBV20-1
j_gene: TRBJ2-7
len: 15
CDR3nt: TGCAGTGCTAGAGAGAGCCTTGGGAGGGAGGGTATTGGCCCCTTC
CDR3aa: CSARESLGREGIGPF

d_gene: NA
abundance: few
v_gene: TRBV11-2
j_gene: TRBJ1-3
len: 16
CDR3nt: TGTGCCAGCAGCTTTGCAGGGACAAGCTCTGGAAACACCATATATTTT
CDR3aa: CASSFAGTSSGNTIYF

d_gene: NA
abundance: NA
v_gene: TRBV21-1
j_gene: TRBJ2-3
len: 15
CDR3nt: TGTGCCAGGGGCGGCCGTGAGGGGAGCACAGATACGCAGTATTTT
CDR3aa: CARGGREGSTDTQYF

d_gene: NA
abundance: NA
v_gene: TRBV29-1
j_gene: TRBJ2-7
len: 12
CDR3nt: TGCAGCGTTGAGGGGCTTTCCTACGAGCAGTACTTC
CDR3aa: CSVEGLSYEQYF

d_gene: NA
abundance: few
v_gene: TRBV5-5
j_gene: TRBJ2-7
len: 13
CDR3nt: TGTGCCAGCAGCTACGGCGGAGGTTACGAGCAGTACTTC
CDR3aa: CASSYGGGYEQYF

d_gene: NA
abundance: NA
v_gene: TRBV29-1
j_gene: TRBJ2-3
len: 14
CDR3nt: TGCAGCGTTGATAGCGAAAGGGGCACAGATACGCAGTATTTT
CDR3aa: CSVDSERGTDTQYF

d_gene: NA
abundance: NA
v_gene: TRBV29-1
j_gene: TRBJ2-3
len: 17
CDR3nt: TGCAGCGTTGAAGATCTGGGGCGGGACTTCTACACAGATACGCAGTATTTT
CDR3aa: CSVEDLGRDFYTDTQYF

d_gene: TRBD2
abundance: many
v_gene: TRBV10-3
j_gene: TRBJ2-1
len: 15
CDR3nt: TGTGCCATCAGTGAGTTTAGCGGGGACTACAATGAGCAGTTCTTC
CDR3aa: CAISEFSGDYNEQFF

d_gene: NA
abundance: few
v_gene: TRBV5-1
j_gene: TRBJ2-3
len: 14
CDR3nt: TGCGCCAGCAGCAACCTAGATGGCGGCGATACGCAGTATTTT
CDR3aa: CASSNLDGGDTQYF

d_gene: TRBD2
abundance: few
v_gene: TRBV4-2
j_gene: TRBJ2-3
len: 15
CDR3nt: TGTGCCAGCAGCCAAGAGGGACTAGCGACAGATACGCAGTATTTT
CDR3aa: CASSQEGLATDTQYF